This is a list of T cell receptor beta chains from one sample in a study of cytomegalovirus exposure and HLA in healthy donors. Data came from immunoSEQ multiplex PCR; TCRdb stores just in-frame clones and leaves some out. The sample lists around 98,000 clones; around 90% were seen once. Specimen: PBMCs. The source is a woman aged 25 to 39 in good health and CMV-seronegative. Both conserved end residues are part of each CDR3. The D gene is left open where the match is weak. Part of the rows lack a size; the others show once, few, many or a class for expanded clones.

>.|TRBD1|TRBV7-9|TRBJ1-2
TGTGCCAGCAGCTTTACAGGGGTGGGCTACACCTTC
CASSFTGVGYTF
>.|.|TRBV18|TRBJ2-7
TGTGCCAGCTCACCGGGGACTTCCTACGAGCAGTACTTC
CASSPGTSYEQYF
>.|.|TRBV5-6|TRBJ2-5
TGTGCCAGCAGCTTGGACTCGGGCGGGGAGACCCAGTACTTC
CASSLDSGGETQYF
>.|.|TRBV6-6|TRBJ1-5
TGTGCCAGCAGTACCCAAGGGGCCCAGCATTTT
CASSTQGAQHF
>.|.|TRBV5-1|TRBJ1-3
TGCGCCAGCAGCAGGGGGACACAGGTAGTTAGGGGACGCAGGCGAAACACCATATATTTT
CASSRGTQVVRGRRRNTIYF
>.|.|TRBV6-5|TRBJ1-2
TGTGCCAGCAGTTACTCGATCTTTTCCCCTACAGGAGGCTACACCTTC
CASSYSIFSPTGGYTF
>once|TRBD1|TRBV7-2|TRBJ1-5
TGTGCCAGCAGCTCCACCGGACAGGGGGTAGGACAGCCCCAGCATTTT
CASSSTGQGVGQPQHF
>.|.|TRBV27|TRBJ2-6
TGTGCCAGCAGTTTCTTTGGGGCCAACGTCCTGACTTTC
CASSFFGANVLTF
>.|TRBD2|TRBV29-1|TRBJ2-2
TGCAGCGTTAGGGGACTAGCGGGGCCTTGGGACACCGGGGAGCTGTTTTTT
CSVRGLAGPWDTGELFF
>few|TRBD2|TRBV10-1|TRBJ2-7
TGCGCCAGCGTAACTAGCGACGAGCAGTACTTC
CASVTSDEQYF
>.|.|TRBV7-9|TRBJ1-2
TGTGCCAGCAGCTTAGCCGGTACAGGGCTTAGCTATGGCTACACCTTC
CASSLAGTGLSYGYTF
>.|TRBD2|TRBV11-1|TRBJ2-1
TGTGCCAGCAGCTTAGCTAGCGGGAGAGGCAATGAGCAGTTCTTC
CASSLASGRGNEQFF
>.|TRBD1|TRBV18|TRBJ1-5
TGTGCCAGCTCACCCGGGACAGGGGCGAGCAATCAGCCCCAGCATTTT
CASSPGTGASNQPQHF